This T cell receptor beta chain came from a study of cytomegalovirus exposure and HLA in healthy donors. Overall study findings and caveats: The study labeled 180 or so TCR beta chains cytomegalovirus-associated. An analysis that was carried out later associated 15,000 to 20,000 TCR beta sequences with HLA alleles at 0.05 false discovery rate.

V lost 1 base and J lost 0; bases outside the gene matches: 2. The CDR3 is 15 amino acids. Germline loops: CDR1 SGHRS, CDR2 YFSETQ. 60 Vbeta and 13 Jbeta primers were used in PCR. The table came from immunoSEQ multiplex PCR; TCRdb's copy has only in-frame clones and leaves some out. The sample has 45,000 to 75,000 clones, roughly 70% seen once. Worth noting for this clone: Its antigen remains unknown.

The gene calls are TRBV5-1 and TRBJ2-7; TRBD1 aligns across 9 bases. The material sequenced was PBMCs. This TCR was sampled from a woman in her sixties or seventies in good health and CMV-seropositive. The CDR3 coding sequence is TGCGCCAGCAGCTTGACAGGGGGCATCTCCTACGAGCAGTACTTC. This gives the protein CASSLTGGISYEQYF.